Listed here are 7 T cell receptor beta chains from one sample, sequenced in a study of glioma-infiltrating T cells. Using RNA template, CDR3s of TCR alpha and beta were amplified with iRepertoire arm-PCR. Each CDR3 protein is one row after TCRdb ran MiXCR on the multiplex PCR reads. The repertoire has about 9,200 distinct CDR3 sequences, 45% to 65% of them found once; the top ten carry around 21%. Sequencing was done on a sample of glioma tissue, nonneoplastic brain tissue, or PBMCs (not recorded which). These receptors all come from a human donor with low-grade glioma or glioblastoma, undergoing nonglioma brain surgery, or in good health (not recorded which).

This clonotype qualifies as medium-sized. V is TRBV7-2 and J is TRBJ2-1, with D possibly being TRBD1 (6 bases). Trimming took 2 bases from V and 7 from J, leaving 12 bases between them. Germline V gives CDR1 SGHTA, CDR2 FQGNSA. The CDR3 is 14 residues long. The DNA for the CDR3 is TGTGCCAGCAGCTTACCAGGGGTGATGAATGAGCAGTTCTTC. Protein sequence: CASSLPGVMNEQFF. Supplemented by reference TRBV7-2 and TRBJ2-1, the full variable domain reads GAGVSQSPSNKVTEKGKDVELRCDPISGHTALYWYRQSLGQGLEFLIYFQGNSAPDKSGLPSDRFSAERTGGSVSTLTIQRTQQEDSAVYLCASSLPGVMNEQFFGPGTRLTVL.

This clonotype was seen at least ten times. The chain is built from TRBV19 and TRBJ2-5; unclear D gene. The V gene's germline CDR1 is LNHDA and CDR2 SQIVND (reference sequence). The CDR3 is made up of 14 amino acids. The V end lost 3 bases, the J end lost 0 bases, and 8 bases lay between the germline ends. Here the CDR3 DNA reads TGTGCCAGTAGTATCGGAACAGACCAAGAGACCCAGTACTTC. Translating it yields CASSIGTDQETQYF. The full variable domain, in which reference TRBV19 and TRBJ2-5 provide the parts outside the CDR3, is DGGITQSPKYLFRKEGQNVTLSCEQNLNHDAMYWYRQDPGQGLRLIYYSQIVNDFQKGDIAEGYSVSREKKESFPLTVTSAQKNPTAFYLCASSIGTDQETQYFGPGTRLLVL.

The genes are TRBV20-1 and TRBJ1-4; D unclear. Trimming cost V 5 bases and J 7 bases, with 14 bases left between them. The CDR3 sequence is 13 residues long. Germline values: CDR1 DFQATT, CDR2 SNEGSKA (reference sequence). CDR3 sequence (DNA): TGCAGTGCTGGTCCAAAAAGAAGTGAAAAACTGTTTTTT. It yields the protein CSAGPKRSEKLFF.

The CDR3: CASSKHRGTEAFF. CDR3 coding DNA: TGTGCCAGCAGTAAACACAGGGGGACTGAAGCTTTCTTT. This chain links TRBV28 with TRBJ1-1; 8 nucleotides match TRBD1. The V gene end was trimmed by 5 bases and the J gene end by 5 bases; junction bases not matched to a gene: 4. Germline V gene lookup returns CDR1 MDHEN and CDR2 SYDVKM. The CDR3 is 13 amino acids. Complete variable domain (other parts from reference TRBV28 and TRBJ1-1): DVKVTQSSRYLVKRTGEKVFLECVQDMDHENMFWYRQDPGLGLRLIYFSYDVKMKEKGDIPEGYSVSREKKERFSLILESASTNQTSMYLCASSKHRGTEAFFGQGTRLTVV.

In its sample, this clonotype was seen many times. J is TRBJ2-2 and V is TRBV3-1; a possible D gene is TRBD1 (6 bases). The CDR3 is 15 amino acids. V was clipped by 5 bases and J by 3 bases, with 13 bases between them. Germline values: CDR1 LGHDT, CDR2 YNNKEL (reference sequence). The CDR3 spells CASSEKGDHTGELFF. CDR3 coding DNA: TGTGCCAGCAGCGAAAAGGGGGACCACACCGGGGAGCTGTTTTTT. Complete variable domain (other parts from reference TRBV3-1 and TRBJ2-2): DTAVSQTPKYLVTQMGNDKSIKCEQNLGHDTMYWYKQDSKKFLKIMFSYNNKELIINETVPNRFSPKSPDKAHLNLHINSLELGDSAVYFCASSEKGDHTGELFFGEGSRLTVL.

The chain carries TRBV20-1 and TRBJ2-3, with a possible D match to TRBD2 (6 bases). The V end was cut by 7 bases, the J end by 1 base, with 15 bases between. There are 14 residues in the CDR3. Germline CDR1 DFQATT, CDR2 SNEGSKA (reference sequence). The CDR3 sequence: CSEKAGSGTDTQYF. In nucleotides, the CDR3 is TGCAGTGAGAAGGCGGGATCGGGCACAGATACGCAGTATTTT.

The chain combines TRBV6-9 with TRBJ2-7, with D perhaps matching TRBD2 (6 bases). CDR1 and CDR2 from the germline V gene are MNHGY and SVAAGI. This CDR3 is 16 amino acids long. V was trimmed by 3 bases and J by 1 base, leaving 16 bases between them. CDR3 nucleotides: TGTGCCAGCAGTTACCCTGTCGGGAGAGGATCCTACGAGCAGTACTTC. This sequence encodes CASSYPVGRGSYEQYF.